This T cell receptor beta chain came from a study of blood T cell repertoires in COVID-19 (dated by TCRdb to about 2020). Broadly, across the study: Collaborator samples came from the United States, Italy and Spain and covered acute and convalescent phases of COVID-19. The prospective study material was composed of cDNA or gDNA derived from T cells, B-cell-depleted T cells, or PBMCs. Deeply sampled blood TCRbeta repertoires from subjects exposed to, actively infected with, or recovered from COVID-19 were included in the dataset. The repertoires were released in a freely available public database intended as a resource for research on the immune response to SARS-CoV-2. Samples came from the ongoing ImmuneRACE study (first 160 participants) plus 1,254 subjects from 6 global collaborators. A de-identified subject ID, COVID-19 status, age in years and sex were almost always included in the sample metadata. Where available, HLA class I and class II types were obtained from metadata supplied by the sample provider rather than from assay-based typing.

Paper-wide results and their limitations: How much clinical and demographic metadata was included differed by source and by participant, and the metadata was provided uncurated.

On this clone itself: Its antigen has not been determined. Base qualities are not at hand, and no much larger clone is one base apart.

Looking up the germline V gene (reference sequence) yields CDR1 SGHKS and CDR2 YYEKEE. V is reduced by 4 bases and J by 6 bases, leaving a spacing of 14 bases between them. From its cysteine to its phenylalanine, the CDR3 spans 13 amino acids. The retained sequence is limited to the CDR3, 39 bases, with the frame set at the first base. The collaborating institutions used their own protocols to collect whole blood in K2EDTA tubes. For TCRbeta analysis, collaborators shipped samples in one of three forms: frozen whole blood, isolated PBMCs, or DNA extracted from either of those sample types. The immunoSEQ Assay, a bias-controlled multiplex PCR, was used to amplify TCRbeta CDR3 regions from genomic DNA. In the paper's pipeline: The number of nucleated cells in each sample was estimated from the amplification of reference gene primers within the assay. Sequence reads were collapsed and filtered to measure the absolute abundance of every unique TCRbeta CDR3 rearrangement. For each sample, productive Simpson clonality was calculated as the square root of Simpson's diversity index over productive rearrangements. The table was pulled from immuneACCESS by TCRdb, which kept in-frame rearrangements only. Such tables lose some clones; where checked, under half of the loss comes from unresolved V genes, and the rest has no known cause. The V and J calls and clone size are taken from that table; D and trimming were inferred from the DNA. The table for this sample lists roughly 150,000 clones; 80% to 90% of them were counted only once. The ten largest clones add up to about 6% of the sample.

The sequence was collected from an older man with acute or convalescent COVID-19. This chain is built from TRBV5-5 and TRBJ2-7; the best D guess is TRBD2, with 5 bases matching. Sequencing was performed on peripheral blood. The nucleotide sequence is TGTGCCAGCAGCCCTACTAGTTCCACCGAGCAGTACTTC. Translated, it gives CASSPTSSTEQYF.